This note documents a single T cell receptor (beta chain) sequence. The source of the sample is a study of blood T cells in healthy people across ages. Through a sample-barcoded 5' primer and a J-beta primer mix, a second PCR was run for about 6 to 11 cycles. TCRdb re-analysed the 5' RACE reads in MiXCR, keeping a single row per CDR3 protein. The table has about 1.8 million distinct CDR3 sequences, around half seen once; the top ten hold around 2.1%. The receptor comes from a woman aged 40 to 50 in good health. Material: blood.

The DNA of the CDR3 is TGCAGTGCCAACAGGGACTACCCGTCCTACAATGAGCAGTTCTTC. It specifies CSANRDYPSYNEQFF. The V call is TRBV20-1, the J call TRBJ2-1; perhaps TRBD2 as D (7 bases). CDR1 is DFQATT, CDR2 SNEGSKA, per germline (reference sequence). The V end was cut by 6 bases, the J end by 1 base, with 16 bases between. The CDR3 is 15 residues long.